This entry concerns a single T cell receptor beta chain. The data originate from a study of T cells expressing NK-cell markers. Following a re-call of the 5' RACE reads, TCRdb has one entry per CDR3 protein and lacks DNA. The listing contains about 400,000 distinct CDR3 sequences. CDR3 length equals 13 residues. Germline V gene data show CDR1 as LGHNA and CDR2 as YNFKEQ. The chain links TRBV4-2 to TRBJ2-1. The material sequenced was blood T cells: a sorted CD56 or NKG2C T cell subset, CD4+ or CD8+ T cells, or bulk PBMC T cells (not recorded which). This TCR derives from a woman between 50 and 59 years old in good health. The CDR3 protein is CASSQEGGNEQFF.